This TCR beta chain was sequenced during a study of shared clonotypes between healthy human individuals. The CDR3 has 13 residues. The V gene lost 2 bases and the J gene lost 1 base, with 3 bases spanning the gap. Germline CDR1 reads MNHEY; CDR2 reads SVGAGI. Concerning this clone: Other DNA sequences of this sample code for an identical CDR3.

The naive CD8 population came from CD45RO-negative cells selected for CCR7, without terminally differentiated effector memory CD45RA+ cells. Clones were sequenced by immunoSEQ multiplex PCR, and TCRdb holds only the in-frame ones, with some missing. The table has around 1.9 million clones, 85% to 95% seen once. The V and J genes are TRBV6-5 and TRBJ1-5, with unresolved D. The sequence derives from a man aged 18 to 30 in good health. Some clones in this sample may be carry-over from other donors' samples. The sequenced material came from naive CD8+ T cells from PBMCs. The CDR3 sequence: CASSYDSNQPQHF. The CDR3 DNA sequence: TGTGCCAGCAGTTACGACAGCAATCAGCCCCAGCATTTT.